This TCR beta chain was sequenced in a study of graft-versus-host responses after intestinal transplantation. Study-level findings and limits: Some patients had graft-donor T cell macrochimerism. In their allografts, the ratios of graft-versus-host to host-versus-graft T cell clones were high. Recipient-marrow GvH clones were detected, some having first appeared in ileum or blood.

CDR3 size: 15 residues. The J segment lost 8 bases and the V segment lost 4 bases, leaving 13 bases of the junction unmatched. Germline CDR1 LGHNA, CDR2 YNFKEQ. Method: immunoSEQ multiplex PCR; TCRdb's copy keeps in-frame clones and lacks some. Seen here are about 110,000 clones, roughly nine tenths observed once, and the top ten hold 0.2% to 0.25%. In the case of this clone: Its antigen is not known.

Here the sequenced sample was unstimulated CD4+ T cells sorted from spleen or lymph node cells, taken before transplant. This receptor was identified in a human donor who was the organ donor for an intestinal transplant. This sequence joins TRBV4-2 and TRBJ2-5; 7 bases align to TRBD1. The CDR3 spells CASSPLGQGVSTQYF. DNA for the CDR3: TGTGCCAGCAGCCCCCTGGGGCAGGGGGTCTCAACCCAGTACTTC.